Listed below are T cell receptor beta chains from one sample, sequenced in a study of blood T cell repertoires in COVID-19. Clones were sequenced by immunoSEQ multiplex PCR, and TCRdb holds only the in-frame ones, with some missing. The sample lists 330,000 or so clones, 88% occurring once. Sequences were obtained from PBMCs or T cells enriched from blood (not recorded which). The receptors come from a woman aged 25 to 45 who had been exposed to COVID-19. Both conserved end residues are part of each CDR3. The D gene is left open where the match is weak. Clone size is shown for a subset of rows, as once, few, many or a class of expanded clone.

D gene | CDR3 length | clone size | J gene | V gene | CDR3 protein | CDR3 DNA
NA | 14 | NA | TRBJ2-1 | TRBV27 | CASSPASYYNEQFF | TGTGCCAGCAGTCCCGCTAGTTACTACAATGAGCAGTTCTTC
TRBD1 | 14 | NA | TRBJ2-7 | TRBV6-5 | CASSPGTGSYEQYF | TGTGCCAGCAGTCCCGGGACAGGGTCCTACGAGCAGTACTTC
TRBD1 | 17 | NA | TRBJ2-7 | TRBV4-1 | CASSEDPGTGASYEQYF | TGCGCCAGCAGCGAAGACCCAGGGACAGGGGCTTCCTACGAGCAGTACTTC
NA | 13 | NA | TRBJ1-1 | TRBV6-1 | CASSELRGAGAFF | TGTGCCAGCAGTGAATTGCGTGGCGCGGGAGCTTTCTTT
TRBD2 | 15 | NA | TRBJ2-7 | TRBV19 | CASSASSGPTYEQYF | TGTGCCAGTAGTGCCTCTAGCGGACCAACCTACGAGCAGTACTTC
NA | 15 | NA | TRBJ1-2 | TRBV6-5 | CASSPGSGGDYGYTF | TGTGCCAGCAGCCCAGGGTCGGGCGGGGACTATGGCTACACCTTC
TRBD1 | 15 | NA | TRBJ2-7 | TRBV28 | CASSAPGQGDRGQYF | TGTGCCAGCAGTGCGCCGGGACAGGGGGACCGAGGGCAGTACTTC
NA | 21 | NA | TRBJ2-6 | TRBV14 | CASSQELFQRGHSSGANVLTF | TGTGCCAGCAGCCAAGAATTGTTCCAGAGGGGACACAGCTCTGGGGCCAACGTCCTGACTTTC
TRBD1 | 15 | NA | TRBJ1-5 | TRBV6-5 | CASSQEQGARQPQHF | TGTGCCAGCAGTCAGGAACAGGGGGCAAGACAGCCCCAGCATTTT
TRBD2 | 15 | NA | TRBJ2-1 | TRBV5-1 | CASSLLAGGINEQFF | TGCGCCAGCAGCCTCCTAGCGGGAGGTATAAATGAGCAGTTCTTC
NA | 13 | once | TRBJ1-6 | TRBV28 | CASRRDSNSPLHF | TGTGCCAGCAGACGGGACTCTAATTCACCCCTCCACTTT
TRBD1 | 17 | NA | TRBJ1-2 | TRBV7-3 | CASSRRQGVLLGYGYTF | TGTGCCAGCAGCCGACGACAGGGGGTCCTCCTGGGGTATGGCTACACCTTC
NA | 16 | NA | TRBJ1-2 | TRBV19 | CASRPIYQKNNYGYTF | TGTGCCAGTAGGCCCATATACCAGAAAAATAACTATGGCTACACCTTC
NA | 17 | NA | TRBJ2-2 | TRBV10-1 | CASSESGDSSYTGELFF | TGCGCCAGCAGTGAGTCGGGGGACTCTTCTTACACCGGGGAGCTGTTTTTT
TRBD1 | 19 | NA | TRBJ1-5 | TRBV28 | CASGFALAGTGYSNQPQHF | TGTGCCAGCGGCTTTGCGTTAGCCGGGACAGGGTATAGCAATCAGCCCCAGCATTTT
NA | 17 | NA | TRBJ1-3 | TRBV28 | CASSLWAGLTSGNTIYF | TGTGCCAGCAGTTTATGGGCAGGGCTAACCTCTGGAAACACCATATATTTT
NA | 13 | NA | TRBJ2-7 | TRBV10-2 | CASTLPGPYEQYF | TGCGCCAGTACCTTGCCAGGGCCCTACGAGCAGTACTTC
NA | 13 | NA | TRBJ1-1 | TRBV6-5 | CASSTTGNTEAFF | TGTGCCAGCAGTACGACAGGGAACACTGAAGCTTTCTTT
TRBD1 | 13 | NA | TRBJ1-2 | TRBV29-1 | CSARDRTNYGYTF | TGCAGCGCCCGGGACAGAACTAACTATGGCTACACCTTC
TRBD1 | 14 | NA | TRBJ2-5 | TRBV19 | CASSPRTGLETQYF | TGTGCCAGTAGTCCCAGGACAGGGCTGGAGACCCAGTACTTC
TRBD2 | 14 | NA | TRBJ2-7 | TRBV5-1 | CASMQAGGSYEQYF | TGCGCCAGCATGCAAGCGGGAGGGTCCTACGAGCAGTACTTC
TRBD2 | 16 | NA | TRBJ2-1 | TRBV7-9 | CASRPSGGGTYNEQFF | TGTGCCAGCCGCCCGTCCGGGGGGGGGACATACAATGAGCAGTTCTTC
NA | 12 | NA | TRBJ1-1 | TRBV7-9 | CASRGGNKEAFF | TGTGCCAGCAGAGGAGGGAACAAAGAAGCTTTCTTT
NA | 15 | NA | TRBJ2-7 | TRBV7-8 | CASSLAGGRGDEQYF | TGTGCCAGCAGCTTAGCTGGTGGGCGGGGCGACGAGCAGTACTTC
NA | 14 | once | TRBJ1-6 | TRBV5-4 | CASRQSSYNSPLHF | TGTGCCAGCCGACAAAGCTCCTATAATTCACCCCTCCACTTT
TRBD2 | 15 | few | TRBJ2-7 | TRBV11-2 | CASSSSSGSSYEQYF | TGTGCCAGCAGCTCCTCTAGCGGTAGCTCCTACGAGCAGTACTTC